A single TCR beta chain is shown here with its context. What this receptor recognizes is not known. Base qualities are not recorded, but no much larger clone differs from it by a single base. V and J lose 6 bases and 4 bases, and a span of 15 bases separates them. According to the germline V gene, CDR1 reads MDHEN and CDR2 reads SYDVKM. The CDR3 sequence holds 14 residues, the cysteine and phenylalanine included. Just CDR3 DNA is preserved here, 42 bases in frame from base 1. These data are taken from a study of shared clonotypes between healthy human individuals (dated by TCRdb to the early 2020s). With regard to the full study: Two women and a few men aged 18 to 49 years were included in the cohort. Libraries were prepared and TCR repertoires were sequenced by different laboratories using diverse techniques, in order to increase sequencing depth and limit assay-specific biases. To estimate repertoire size and how much clonotype sharing occurs between individuals, the study deeply sequenced the blood TCR repertoires of roughly 5 healthy adults. Each donor's leukapheresis produced roughly between about 0.8 and 10 billion PBMCs. For each donor, CD4 naive and CD4 memory were each given three plates, CD8 naive was given two plates, and CD8 memory was given one plate. Beyond this particular receptor, the publication reports: Around 5.4% of naive CD4, 3.5% of naive CD8, 2.3% of memory CD4, and 0.35% to 0.4% of memory CD8 clonotypes were shared across four donors. Only blood was sampled, and tissue TCR repertoires likely differ from those in blood. Estimated clonotype richness was generally larger for naive than for memory subsets. Pairwise subsampling indicated that sequencing depth was expected to affect the degree of clonotype sharing among donors. Incomplete sequencing was indicated by rarefaction of sorted-subset datasets, despite the large sequencing depth. Because the study included only a small number of donors, the genetic and exposure-history diversity represented was limited. Compared with non-shared clonotypes, clonotypes shared by all four sorted-subset donors had higher generation probabilities.

The donors were healthy, HIV-negative adults who had no recently reported acute infections or vaccinations. Only Caucasian adults living in Nashville, Tennessee, USA were represented among the donors. CD4+ T cells were enriched by magnetic negative selection; naive cells were then positively selected on CD45RA, and the negative fraction formed the memory subset. After blood collection by leukapheresis, PBMCs were isolated using Ficoll-Histopaque density gradient centrifugation and then cryopreserved in the vapor phase of liquid nitrogen. Analytical flow cytometry was used to check the purity and quantity of each magnetically sorted T cell population. Genomic DNA was isolated from every sorted fraction and measured by UV absorbance on a Nanodrop 2000c. Using the deep immunoSEQ assay, multiplex PCR amplified TCR CDR3 regions from genomic DNA. Genomic DNA extracted from each cell subset was distributed evenly over all wells of several immunoSEQ 96-well plates, and each plate served as one replicate. For sorted subsets, roughly 200 ng of genomic DNA, equivalent to some 33,000 T cell genomes, went into each replicate PCR. Purified libraries were measured with a Qubit 3.0 fluorometer, size-checked on a Bioanalyzer 2100, and measured again with the KAPA Library Quantification kit. Every immunoSEQ 96-well plate was sequenced on a dedicated single-read 150-cycle Illumina NextSeq 550 flow cell. The source study handled its data this way. Because the immunoSEQ output held only junctional sequences and lacked quality scores, the filtering could not match the filtering applied to full-length reads. Sequences were annotated with PyIR, a Python wrapper for IgBLAST v1.9, using IMGT germline references to assign V/J genes and CDR3. Reads were removed for weak V/J assignments (E-value above 1e-6), missing CDR3, stop codons, out-of-frame junctions, or ambiguous translated residues. V3J clonotypes were defined as sequences sharing an identical inferred V gene, J gene, and CDR3 amino acid sequence. To compute the percentage overlap between repertoires, the number of shared unique clonotypes was divided by the size of the smaller repertoire. RTK rarefaction, the Chao1 estimator, and Recon v2.1 estimates of unobserved clonotypes were used to assess repertoire richness. Generation probabilities for all TCRbeta clonotypes obtained by the gDNA method from a handful of donors were computed using OLGA. TCRdb obtained this table from immuneACCESS and retained in-frame rearrangements with V and J assigned. These tables miss some clones; where compared with another copy, unresolved V genes account for less than half of the shortfall, and the remainder is unexplained. From that table come the V and J calls and clone size; the DNA was used to work out D and trimming. For this sample the table gives around 940,000 clones, of which around 80% were detected only once. The ten largest clones add up to approximately 1.5% of the sample.

The sample taken for sequencing was memory CD4+ T cells sorted from blood. The cell subset or site label on this specimen signifies: CD45RA-negative fraction. The V gene is TRBV28 and the J gene is TRBJ1-1, with TRBD1 tentatively as D gene (5 bases match). The clonotype originates from a man aged 18 to 29 in good health. The DNA is TGTGCCAGCAGCCCTCAAGGGGTGAGCACTGAAGCTTTCTTT. The translation is CASSPQGVSTEAFF.